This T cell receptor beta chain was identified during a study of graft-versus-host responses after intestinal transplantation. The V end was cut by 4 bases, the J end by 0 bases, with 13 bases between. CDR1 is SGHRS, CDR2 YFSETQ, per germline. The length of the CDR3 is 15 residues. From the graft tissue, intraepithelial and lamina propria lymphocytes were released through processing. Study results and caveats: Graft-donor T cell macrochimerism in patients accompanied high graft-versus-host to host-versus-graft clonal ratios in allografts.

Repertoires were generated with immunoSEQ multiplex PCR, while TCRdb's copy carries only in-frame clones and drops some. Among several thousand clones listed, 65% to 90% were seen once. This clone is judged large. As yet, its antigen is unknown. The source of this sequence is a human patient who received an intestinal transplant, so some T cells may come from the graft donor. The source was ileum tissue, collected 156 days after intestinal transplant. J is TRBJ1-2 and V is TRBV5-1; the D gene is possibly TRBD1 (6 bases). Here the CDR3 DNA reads TGCGCCAGCAGCCTTACCGGGACACCTAACTATGGCTACACCTTC. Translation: CASSLTGTPNYGYTF. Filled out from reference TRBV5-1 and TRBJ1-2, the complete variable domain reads KAGVTQTPRYLIKTRGQQVTLSCSPISGHRSVSWYQQTPGQGLQFLFEYFSETQRNKGNFPGRFSGRQFSNSRSEMNVSTLELGDSALYLCASSLTGTPNYGYTFGSGTRLTVV.